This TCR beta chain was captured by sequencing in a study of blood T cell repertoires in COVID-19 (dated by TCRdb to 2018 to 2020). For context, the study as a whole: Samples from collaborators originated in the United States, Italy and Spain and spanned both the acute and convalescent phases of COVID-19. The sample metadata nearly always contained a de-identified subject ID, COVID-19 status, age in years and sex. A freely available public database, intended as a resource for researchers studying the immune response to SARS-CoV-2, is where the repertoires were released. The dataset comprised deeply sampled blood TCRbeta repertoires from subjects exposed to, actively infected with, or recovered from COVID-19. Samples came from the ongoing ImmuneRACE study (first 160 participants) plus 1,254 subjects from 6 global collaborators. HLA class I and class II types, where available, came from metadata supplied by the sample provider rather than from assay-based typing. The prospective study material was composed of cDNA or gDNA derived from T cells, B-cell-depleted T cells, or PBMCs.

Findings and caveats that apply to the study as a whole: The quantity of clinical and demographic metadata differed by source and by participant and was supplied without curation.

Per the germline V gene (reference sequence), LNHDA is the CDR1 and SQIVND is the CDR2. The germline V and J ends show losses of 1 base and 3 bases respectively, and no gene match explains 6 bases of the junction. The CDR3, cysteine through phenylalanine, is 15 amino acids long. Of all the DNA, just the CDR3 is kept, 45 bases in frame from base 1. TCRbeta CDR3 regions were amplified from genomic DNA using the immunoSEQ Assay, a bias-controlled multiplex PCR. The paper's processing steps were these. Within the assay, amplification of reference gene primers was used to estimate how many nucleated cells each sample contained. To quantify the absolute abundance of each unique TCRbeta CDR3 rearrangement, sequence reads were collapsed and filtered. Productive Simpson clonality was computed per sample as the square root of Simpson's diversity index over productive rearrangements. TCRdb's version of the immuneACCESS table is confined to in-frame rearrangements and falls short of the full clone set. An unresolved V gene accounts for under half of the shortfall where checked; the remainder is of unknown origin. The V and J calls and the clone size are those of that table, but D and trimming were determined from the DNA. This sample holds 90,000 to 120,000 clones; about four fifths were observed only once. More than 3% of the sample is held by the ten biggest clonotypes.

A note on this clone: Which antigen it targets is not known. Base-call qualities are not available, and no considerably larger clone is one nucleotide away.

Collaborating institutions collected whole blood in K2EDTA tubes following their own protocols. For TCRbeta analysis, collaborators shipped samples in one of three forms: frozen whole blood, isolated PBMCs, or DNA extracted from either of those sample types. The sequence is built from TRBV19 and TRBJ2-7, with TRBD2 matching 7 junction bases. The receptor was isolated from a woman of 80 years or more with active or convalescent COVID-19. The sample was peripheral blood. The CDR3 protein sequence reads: CASSIGAGSHYEQYF. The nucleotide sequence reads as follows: TGTGCCAGTAGTATAGGAGCGGGAAGCCACTACGAGCAGTACTTC.